Following are 6 T cell receptor beta chains from one sample sequenced in a study of blood T cell repertoires in COVID-19 (dated by TCRdb to about 2020). The library was produced with the immunoSEQ multiplex PCR assay. As stored in TCRdb, this immuneACCESS dataset retains in-frame rearrangements with V and J assigned. A fraction of the clones does not appear; measured against another copy, unresolved V genes explain less than half of the discrepancy, and the remainder lacks a known reason. The table for this sample lists 250,000 to 300,000 clones; about nine tenths of them were counted only once. The ten top clones hold 1.7% of the sample. Sequenced: PBMCs or T cells enriched from blood (not recorded which). The receptor source for this set is a woman aged 40 to 50 who had recovered from COVID-19.

This rearrangement joins TRBV9 to TRBJ1-6; D remains ambiguous. Trimming cost V 2 bases and J 0 bases, with 6 bases left between them. CDR1 and CDR2 from the germline V gene are SGDLS and YYNGEE. The CDR3 is 15 residues long. The CDR3 here is CASSVSGSYNSPLHF. The CDR3 nucleotides are TGTGCCAGCAGCGTGAGTGGCTCCTATAATTCACCCCTCCACTTT.

The chain couples TRBV2 to TRBJ2-7; 14 nucleotides agree with TRBD2. Germline V gives CDR1 SNHLY, CDR2 FYNNEI. The CDR3 consists of 18 residues. V was pared by 4 bases and J by 0 bases, with 8 bases of the junction left unmatched. The CDR3 DNA reads as TGTGCCAGCAGTGGACCAGGACTAGCGGGAGGATCCTCCTACGAGCAGTACTTC. Translation: CASSGPGLAGGSSYEQYF.

V usage is TRBV7-2 and J usage is TRBJ2-7, with 8 bases identical to TRBD2. Germline CDR1 reads SGHTA; CDR2 reads FQGNSA. This CDR3 is 13 amino acids long. The trim removed 4 bases at V and 4 bases at J, leaving 3 bases unmatched. CDR3 amino acids: CASSSRGGYEQYF. Here the CDR3 DNA reads TGTGCCAGCAGCTCCCGCGGGGGGTACGAGCAGTACTTC.

The chain links TRBV19 to TRBJ2-5; 7 bases map to TRBD1. This CDR3 contains 15 residues. Looked up from germline, CDR1 is LNHDA and CDR2 is SQIVND (reference sequence). After removal of 3 bases from V and 4 bases from J, the junction contained 8 bases not matched to a gene. The CDR3 bases are TGTGCCAGTAGTATTTGGGGCAGGGGGTCAGAGACCCAGTACTTC. This sequence encodes CASSIWGRGSETQYF.

The rearrangement uses TRBV29-1 and TRBJ2-1; TRBD2 is a possible D gene (7 bases). The CDR3 is 15 amino acids. Germline CDR1 is SQVTM and CDR2 is ANQGSEA. Trimming took off 4 bases at V and 0 bases at J, with 13 bases between the two ends. This CDR3 is CSVGGGLSSYNEQFF. Written as DNA, the CDR3 is TGCAGCGTTGGGGGGGGGCTAAGCTCCTACAATGAGCAGTTCTTC.

A single count supports this clone. The V gene is TRBV30, the J gene TRBJ1-2, with D perhaps TRBD1 (6 bases). The CDR3 runs to 14 residues. The V gene's germline CDR1 is GTSNPN and CDR2 SVGIG (reference sequence). V was clipped by 3 bases and J by 9 bases, with 20 bases between them. The CDR3 protein is CAWRTSGGRMRYTF. The CDR3 region has the DNA TGTGCCTGGAGGACTAGCGGGGGGCGTATGCGCTACACCTTC. Using reference TRBV30 and TRBJ1-2 for the parts outside the CDR3, the full variable domain is SQTIHQWPATLVQPVGSPLSLECTVEGTSNPNLYWYRQAAGRGLQLLFYSVGIGQISSEVPQNLSASRPQDRQFILSSKKLLLSDSGFYLCAWRTSGGRMRYTFGSGTRLTVV.